This TCR beta chain was identified during a study of blood T cells in healthy people across ages. Background on the study: The capture of about one barcoded beta molecule per two T cells was achieved by template switching.

A second PCR, run for about 6 to 11 cycles, used a sample-barcoded 5' primer plus a J-beta primer mix. TCRdb passed the 5' RACE reads through MiXCR, listing each CDR3 protein once. The table has under 1,000,000 distinct CDR3 sequences, around 36% seen once. Study-level points and caveats: It was found that TCR beta diversity correlated strongly with the percentage of naive T cells.

The germline gives CDR1 SQVTM, CDR2 ANQGSEA. The CDR3 totals 14 residues. V lost 6 bases, J lost 7 bases, and 13 bases stayed unmatched. Caucasian individuals from Russia who were healthy and aged roughly 6 to 95 acted as donors. Of note for this clonotype: Its specificity is not known.

What was sequenced was blood. The origin of this receptor is a man aged 18 to 30 in good health. The chain is built from TRBV29-1 and TRBJ2-7, with 9 bases aligning to TRBD2. The chain's CDR3 is CSVLAGGRYNEQYF. CDR3 in DNA: TGCAGCGTCTTGGCGGGGGGGCGGTACAATGAGCAGTACTTC.